One sample yielded the 16 T cell receptor beta chains listed below, sequenced in a study of cytomegalovirus exposure and HLA in healthy donors. Primers included in the PCR were 60 Vbeta and 13 Jbeta primers. Sequencing was performed with immunoSEQ multiplex PCR; in TCRdb, only in-frame clones are kept and a portion is missing. The repertoire has 120,000 to 150,000 clones, around four fifths of them found once; the top ten carry 1.5% to 2%. The sequenced material came from PBMCs. Every receptor here comes from a middle-aged woman in good health and CMV-seronegative.

V gene TRBV2 combines with J gene TRBJ1-1; 7 bases match TRBD1. The CDR3 loop spans 13 amino acids. Trimming at V came to 10 bases and at J to 2 bases, leaving 7 bases not matched to a gene. Germline CDR1 is SNHLY and CDR2 is FYNNEI. In DNA form, the CDR3 reads TGTGCCAAGGGCCGGGACAGCAACACTGAAGCTTTCTTT. Encoded protein: CAKGRDSNTEAFF.

V usage is TRBV4-2 and J usage is TRBJ2-5; D is perhaps TRBD1 (6 bases). The DNA end lines up better with TRBJ2-7; the J call may be wrong. Germline-derived CDR1 and CDR2 are LGHNA and YNFKEQ. The CDR3 consists of 13 residues. The CDR3 DNA sequence: TGTGCCAGCAGCCAGGACAGTACCTACGAGCAGTACTTC. It translates to CASSQDSTYEQYF.

This chain uses TRBV6-5 with TRBJ1-5; D unclear. Germline V CDR1 and CDR2: MNHEY, SVGAGI. The CDR3 length is 14 residues. The V gene lost 5 bases and the J gene lost 0 bases, with 8 bases spanning the gap. The CDR3 reads CASSVGDSNQPQHF. The CDR3 region has the DNA TGTGCCAGCAGTGTCGGAGATAGCAATCAGCCCCAGCATTTT.

This chain uses TRBV7-9 with TRBJ1-4; maybe TRBD1 (6 bases). Germline V gene data show CDR1 as SEHNR and CDR2 as FQNEAQ (reference sequence). The CDR3 runs to 17 residues. V lost 1 base and J lost 8, with 20 bases in between. CDR3 sequence: CASSLGKNDRTGEKLFF. The CDR3 nucleotides read TGTGCCAGCAGCTTAGGGAAAAATGACAGGACGGGAGAAAAACTGTTTTTT.

The J gene is TRBJ2-5, the V gene TRBV4-3, with no clear D. Trimming shortened V by 4 bases and J by 0 bases, and 6 bases separated the two germline ends. The CDR3 runs to 13 residues. Per the germline V gene, CDR1 is LGHNA and CDR2 is YSLEER. CDR3 bases: TGCGCCAGCAGCCCCTCGTACCAAGAGACCCAGTACTTC. Encoded protein: CASSPSYQETQYF.

This clone appeared a single time. V is TRBV29-1 and J is TRBJ1-4, with D unresolved. Per germline, CDR1 SQVTM and CDR2 ANQGSEA. V lost 4 bases to trimming and J lost 7 bases, with 10 bases between them. CDR3 length: 12 residues. The CDR3 is CSVGTPREKLFF. The CDR3 nucleotides read TGCAGCGTTGGTACACCTCGTGAAAAACTGTTTTTT.

The J gene is TRBJ2-7, the V gene TRBV10-3; D gene uncertain. CDR3 length equals 11 residues. The germline CDR1 and CDR2 sequences are ENHRY and SYGVKD. V lost 4 bases and J 3 bases, leaving 4 bases between the germline ends. The DNA of the CDR3 is TGTGCCATCAGTGTGAGCTACGAGCAGTACTTC. Residues: CAISVSYEQYF.

This chain joins TRBV28 and TRBJ1-1; TRBD1 matches 10 bases. CDR1 and CDR2 (germline): MDHEN, SYDVKM. J was trimmed by 4 bases and V by 7 bases; bases with no gene match: 3. The CDR3 is 13 residues long. The CDR3 loop reads CASTRDRGTEAFF. The CDR3 DNA follows: TGTGCCAGCACTCGGGACAGGGGCACTGAAGCTTTCTTT. The entire variable domain, with the rest obtained from reference TRBV28 and TRBJ1-1, is as follows: DVKVTQSSRYLVKRTGEKVFLECVQDMDHENMFWYRQDPGLGLRLIYFSYDVKMKEKGDIPEGYSVSREKKERFSLILESASTNQTSMYLCASTRDRGTEAFFGQGTRLTVV.

The CDR3 loop reads CASSYAIQGEAFF. The DNA of the CDR3 is TGTGCCAGCAGTTACGCCATACAGGGTGAAGCTTTCTTT. The chain joins TRBV6-5 to TRBJ1-1, with D perhaps TRBD1 (6 bases). V was cut by 2 bases and J by 7 bases, with 11 bases left in between. Looked up from germline, CDR1 is MNHEY and CDR2 is SVGAGI. The CDR3 runs to 13 residues.

The chain employs TRBV9 and TRBJ2-2, with a tentative D call TRBD2 (7 bases). Germline assignment: CDR1 SGDLS and CDR2 YYNGEE. This CDR3 region has 15 residues. V was clipped by 3 bases and J by 4 bases, with 13 bases between them. CDR3 DNA: TGTGCCAGCAGCGCAAGGGGGGGACCCACCGGGGAGCTGTTTTTT. This encodes CASSARGGPTGELFF. The variable domain in full, with the rest retrieved from reference TRBV9 and TRBJ2-2, is DSGVTQTPKHLITATGQRVTLRCSPRSGDLSVYWYQQSLDQGLQFLIQYYNGEERAKGNILERFSAQQFPDLHSELNLSSLELGDSALYFCASSARGGPTGELFFGEGSRLTVL.

The chain recombines TRBV18 with TRBJ2-4, with D perhaps TRBD1 (5 bases). V dropped 6 bases and J dropped 0 bases, with 15 bases sitting between them. The CDR3 totals 16 residues. Germline CDR1 is KGHSH and CDR2 is LQKENI. Written as DNA, the CDR3 is TGTGCCAGCTCTCGAGACAGTCCTATAGCCAAAAACATTCAGTACTTC. This translates into CASSRDSPIAKNIQYF.

The CDR3 loop reads CASSRTSGGSYNEQFF. DNA of the CDR3: TGTGCCAGCAGCCGGACTAGCGGGGGCTCCTACAATGAGCAGTTCTTC. The V call is TRBV11-3, the J call TRBJ2-1, with 13 bases aligning to TRBD2. V lost 5 bases to trimming and J lost 0 bases; unmatched junction nucleotides: 1. The CDR3 has 16 residues. The germline CDR1 and CDR2 sequences are SGHNT and YENEEA.

This clone was detected once. The gene calls are TRBV28 and TRBJ2-7; 8 positions match TRBD1. The germline V gene encodes CDR1 MDHEN and CDR2 SYDVKM. V was pared by 1 base and J by 5 bases, with 4 bases of the junction left unmatched. CDR3 length equals 14 residues. In DNA form, the CDR3 reads TGTGCCAGCAGTTTATACAGGGGGGACGACGAGCAGTACTTC. Its translation is CASSLYRGDDEQYF.

The rearrangement links TRBV18 to TRBJ1-2, with 7 bases that match TRBD1. V trimming: 3 bases; J trimming: 2 bases; junction bases outside the gene matches: 6. From germline, CDR1 is KGHSH and CDR2 LQKENI. CDR3 size: 15 residues. In DNA, the CDR3 is TGTGCCAGCTCACCCCCGACAGGGAGGAACTATGGCTACACCTTC. Translating it yields CASSPPTGRNYGYTF. Variable domain in full (rest from reference TRBV18 and TRBJ1-2): NAGVMQNPRHLVRRRGQEARLRCSPMKGHSHVYWYRQLPEEGLKFMVYLQKENIIDESGMPKERFSAEFPKEGPSILRIQQVVRGDSAAYFCASSPPTGRNYGYTFGSGTRLTVV.

The rearrangement links TRBV5-6 to TRBJ2-3, with TRBD1 matching over 7 bases. Trimming cost V 0 bases and J 2 bases; bases outside gene matches: 6. CDR3 length: 16 residues. CDR1 is SGHDT, CDR2 YYEEEE, per germline. CDR3 in amino acids: CASSLDRGQYTDTQYF. As DNA, the CDR3 is TGTGCCAGCAGCTTGGATCGGGGACAGTACACAGATACGCAGTATTTT.

CDR3 DNA sequence: TGTGCCAGCAGTGCCGGGACTAGCGACACCGGGGAGCTGTTTTTT. Its protein product is CASSAGTSDTGELFF. The chain links TRBV6-4 to TRBJ2-2; 10 bases align to TRBD2. With V trimmed by 4 bases and J by 3 bases, 2 bases remained unmatched. The CDR3 consists of 15 residues. Germline V CDR1 and CDR2: MRHNA, SNTAGT.